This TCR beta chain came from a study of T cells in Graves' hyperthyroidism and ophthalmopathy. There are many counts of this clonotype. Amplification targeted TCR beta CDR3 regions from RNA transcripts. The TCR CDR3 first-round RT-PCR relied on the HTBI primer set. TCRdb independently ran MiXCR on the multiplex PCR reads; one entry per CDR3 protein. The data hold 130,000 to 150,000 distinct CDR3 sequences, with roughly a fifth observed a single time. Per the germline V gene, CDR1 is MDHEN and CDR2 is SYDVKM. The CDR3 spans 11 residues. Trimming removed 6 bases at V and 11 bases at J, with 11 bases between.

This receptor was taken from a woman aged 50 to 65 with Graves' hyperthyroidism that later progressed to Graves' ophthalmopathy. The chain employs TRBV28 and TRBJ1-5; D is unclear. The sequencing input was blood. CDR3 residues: CASRTPRTQHF. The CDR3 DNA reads TGTGCCAGCAGGACTCCTAGAACCCAGCATTTT. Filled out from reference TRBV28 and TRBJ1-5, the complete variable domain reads DVKVTQSSRYLVKRTGEKVFLECVQDMDHENMFWYRQDPGLGLRLIYFSYDVKMKEKGDIPEGYSVSREKKERFSLILESASTNQTSMYLCASRTPRTQHFGDGTRLSIL.